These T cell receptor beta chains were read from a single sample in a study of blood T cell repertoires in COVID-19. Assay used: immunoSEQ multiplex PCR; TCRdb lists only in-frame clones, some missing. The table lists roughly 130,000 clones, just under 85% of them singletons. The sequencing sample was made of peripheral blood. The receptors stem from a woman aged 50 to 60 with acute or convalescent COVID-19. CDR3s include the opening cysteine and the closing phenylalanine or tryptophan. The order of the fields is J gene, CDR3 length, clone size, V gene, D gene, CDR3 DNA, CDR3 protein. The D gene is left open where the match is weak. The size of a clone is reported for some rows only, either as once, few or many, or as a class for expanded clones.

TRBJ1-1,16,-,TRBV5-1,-,TGCGCCAGCAGCTTGTCAGGGGTCCGTATGAACACTGAAGCTTTCTTT,CASSLSGVRMNTEAFF
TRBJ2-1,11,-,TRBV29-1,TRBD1,TGCAGCGTTTTGGGGACAGGTGAGCAGTTCTTC,CSVLGTGEQFF
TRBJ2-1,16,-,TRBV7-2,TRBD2,TGTGCCAGCAGCCCTGGGACTAGCGGGGGGATGAATGAGCAGTTCTTC,CASSPGTSGGMNEQFF
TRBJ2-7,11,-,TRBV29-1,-,TGCAGCGTTCTTGAGGAATACGAGCAGTACTTC,CSVLEEYEQYF
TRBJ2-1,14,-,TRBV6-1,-,TGTGCCAGCAGTGAAGCCCGCACAACCAATGAGCAGTTCTTC,CASSEARTTNEQFF
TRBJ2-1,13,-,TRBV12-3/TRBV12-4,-,TGTGCCAGCACAAGCGGGCCATACAATGAGCAGTTCTTC,CASTSGPYNEQFF
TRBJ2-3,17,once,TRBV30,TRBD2,TGTGCCTGGAATCCTCCGGGACTAGCGGCCGTCACAGATACGCAGTATTTT,CAWNPPGLAAVTDTQYF
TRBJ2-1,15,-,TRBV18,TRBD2,TGTGCCAGCTCACCTACTAGCGGGGGGGCGTATGAGCAGTTCTTC,CASSPTSGGAYEQFF
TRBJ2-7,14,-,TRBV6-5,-,TGTGCCAGCATGCGGTCCGGGGGATCCTACGAGCAGTACTTC,CASMRSGGSYEQYF
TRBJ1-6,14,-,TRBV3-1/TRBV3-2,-,TGTGCCAGCAGCCAAGGCGGTATAGGTTCACCCCTCCACTTT,CASSQGGIGSPLHF
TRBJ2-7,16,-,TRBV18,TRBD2,TGTGCCAGCTCCCCCAAGCCGCTAGCGGGAACCTACGAGCAGTACTTC,CASSPKPLAGTYEQYF
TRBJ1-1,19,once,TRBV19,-,TGTGCCAGTAGTATCTCCATTGCTGTGGCAGGGGCCCCGAACACTGAAGCTTTCTTT,CASSISIAVAGAPNTEAFF
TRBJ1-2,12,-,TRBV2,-,TGTGCCAGCAGTGCGGCTAACTATGGCTACACCTTC,CASSAANYGYTF
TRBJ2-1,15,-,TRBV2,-,TGTGCCAGCAGTGAATCGGCTAGCGCAAACAATGAGCAGTTCTTC,CASSESASANNEQFF
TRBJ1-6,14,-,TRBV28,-,TGTGCCAGCGGAAGGTTGGCGGGAAATTCACCCCTCCACTTT,CASGRLAGNSPLHF
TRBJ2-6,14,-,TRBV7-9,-,TGTGCCAGCAGCTTCAGCTCTGGGGCCAACGTCCTGACTTTC,CASSFSSGANVLTF
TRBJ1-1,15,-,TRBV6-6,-,TGTGCCAGCAGTCCGATCCCGACTCAGAACACTGAAGCTTTCTTT,CASSPIPTQNTEAFF
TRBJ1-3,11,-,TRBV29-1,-,TGCAGCGGACGGCGGGGTGTCACCATATATTTT,CSGRRGVTIYF
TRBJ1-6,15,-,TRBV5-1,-,TGCGCCAGCAGCGTTGAGGGGGTTGGAGCATCACCCCTCCACTTT,CASSVEGVGASPLHF
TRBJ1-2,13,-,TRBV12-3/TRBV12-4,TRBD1,TGTGCCAGCAGTCCCGGGACAGGAGCCGGCTACACCTTC,CASSPGTGAGYTF
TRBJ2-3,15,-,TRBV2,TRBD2,TGTGCCAGCAGTGGGGGCGGGGGGGCCGCAGATACGCAGTATTTT,CASSGGGGAADTQYF
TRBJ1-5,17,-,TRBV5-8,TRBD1,TGTGCCAGCAGCAAGGACCGGGACAGGGTGAACAATCAGCCCCAGCATTTT,CASSKDRDRVNNQPQHF
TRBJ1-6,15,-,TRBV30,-,TGTGCCTGGAGTACATCGGGGATTGGCAATTCACCCCTCCACTTT,CAWSTSGIGNSPLHF
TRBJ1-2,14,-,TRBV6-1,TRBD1,TGTGCCAGCAGTGAAGCCGGACAGGGATATGGCTACACCTTC,CASSEAGQGYGYTF
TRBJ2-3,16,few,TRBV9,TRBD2,TGTGCCAGCAGCGTATATAGCGGGGGGGCCGCAGATACGCAGTATTTT,CASSVYSGGAADTQYF
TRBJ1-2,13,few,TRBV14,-,TGTGCCAGCAGCCAACAGGGAGGCTATGGCTACACCTTC,CASSQQGGYGYTF
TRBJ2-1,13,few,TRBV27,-,TGTGCCAGCAGTGCAGGGGTGGTCAATGAGCAGTTCTTC,CASSAGVVNEQFF
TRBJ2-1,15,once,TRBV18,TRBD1,TGTGCCAGCTCATCTGGACAGGGGGCATATAATGAGCAGTTCTTC,CASSSGQGAYNEQFF
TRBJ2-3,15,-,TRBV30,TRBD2,TGTGCCTGGAGTCGAGCGGGGGCGCACACAGATACGCAGTATTTT,CAWSRAGAHTDTQYF
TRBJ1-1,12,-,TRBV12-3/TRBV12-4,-,TGTGCCAGCAGTTTAGACGGAGGACGAGCTTTCTTT,CASSLDGGRAFF
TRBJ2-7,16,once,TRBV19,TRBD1,TGTGCCAGTAGTATAGTCCCGGACAGGGGACCCTACGAGCAGTACTTC,CASSIVPDRGPYEQYF
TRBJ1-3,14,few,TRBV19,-,TGTGCCAGTTCTCAGGCCTTCTCTGGAAACACCATATATTTT,CASSQAFSGNTIYF
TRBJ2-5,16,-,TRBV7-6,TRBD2,TGTGCCAGCAGCTTATTCGGCGGGGGGCCCCAAGAGACCCAGTACTTC,CASSLFGGGPQETQYF
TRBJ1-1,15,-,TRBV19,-,TGTGCCAGTAGTCCGGGAGGAGGGGAGGGGACTGAAGCTTTCTTT,CASSPGGGEGTEAFF
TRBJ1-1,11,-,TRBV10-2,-,TGCGCCAGCAGCGCAGGGGTTGAAGCTTTCTTT,CASSAGVEAFF
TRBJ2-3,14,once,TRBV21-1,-,TGTGCCAGCAGCAAAGAGGGGAGGATCGGTACGCAGTATTTT,CASSKEGRIGTQYF
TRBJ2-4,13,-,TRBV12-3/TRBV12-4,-,TGTGCCAGCAGATCAATAGCCAAAAACATTCAGTACTTC,CASRSIAKNIQYF
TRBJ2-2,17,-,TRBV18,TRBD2,TGTGCCAGCTCACCACGGCGACTAGCATCGGACACCGGGGAGCTGTTTTTT,CASSPRRLASDTGELFF
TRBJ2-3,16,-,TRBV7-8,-,TGTGCCAGCAGCTTCCAGGGTAGCGGCAGCACAGATACGCAGTATTTT,CASSFQGSGSTDTQYF
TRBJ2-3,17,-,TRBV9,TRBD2,TGTGCCAGCAGCCAGGGAGCTAGCGGGGGGCAGGGAGATACGCAGTATTTT,CASSQGASGGQGDTQYF